The 8 T cell receptor beta chains reported below all come from one sample, sequenced in a study of cytomegalovirus exposure and HLA in healthy donors. The PCR was carried out with 60 Vbeta primers and 13 Jbeta primers. Some clones are missing from TCRdb's copy, which holds only in-frame ones; the method was immunoSEQ multiplex PCR. The profile covers around 150,000 clones, with roughly four fifths appearing a single time and 3.5% to 5% taken by the ten largest. Sequenced input: PBMCs. Every receptor here comes from a man aged 40-50 years in good health and CMV-seropositive.

The V and J genes are TRBV9 and TRBJ2-7; TRBD2 agrees at 7 bases. This CDR3 is 15 amino acids long. V gave up 2 bases and J gave up 3 bases; unmatched junction bases: 8. Germline CDR1 reads SGDLS; CDR2 reads YYNGEE. The CDR3 protein is CASSVGSASGYEQYF. CDR3 sequence (DNA): TGTGCCAGCAGCGTTGGCTCGGCTAGCGGCTACGAGCAGTACTTC.

The chain uses TRBV10-2 and TRBJ1-5, with TRBD1 matching 9 bases. Per germline, CDR1 WSHSY and CDR2 SAAADI. The CDR3 loop spans 16 amino acids. V was pared by 1 base and J by 2 bases, with 3 bases of the junction left unmatched. In DNA form, the CDR3 reads TGCGCCAGCAGTGAGTACAGGGGGCTGGGCAATCAGCCCCAGCATTTT. This sequence encodes CASSEYRGLGNQPQHF.

The V and J genes are TRBV19 and TRBJ1-6, with 7 bases matching TRBD1. The CDR3 is 15 amino acids. Germline-derived CDR1 and CDR2 are LNHDA and SQIVND (reference sequence). After removal of 5 bases from V and 8 bases from J, the junction contained 9 bases not matched to a gene. The DNA for the CDR3 is TGTGCCAGTAGTTCGGGGGACAGACCTTATTCACCCCTCCACTTT. Translated, it gives CASSSGDRPYSPLHF.

The chain combines TRBV5-6 with TRBJ2-7; D perhaps matches TRBD1 (6 bases). Germline CDR1 is SGHDT and CDR2 is YYEEEE. Trimming removed 3 bases from V and 7 bases from J, with 8 bases in between. The CDR3 totals 11 residues. DNA for the CDR3: TGTGCCAGCAGCTACGGGACAGAGCAGTACTTC. It translates to CASSYGTEQYF.

The rearrangement joins TRBV2 to TRBJ2-3; TRBD2 matches 8 bases. V dropped 7 bases and J dropped 2; count of bases not matched to a gene: 5. Germline V lookup: CDR1 SNHLY, CDR2 FYNNEI. The CDR3 covers 14 residues. The CDR3 is CASTAGLVTDTQYF. The CDR3 bases are TGTGCCAGCACCGCGGGACTAGTCACAGATACGCAGTATTTT.

A word on this clone: At one boundary the junction diverges from the germline segment, which might be a read error. The chain has TRBV4-1 and TRBJ1-1, with D hard to call. The germline V gene has CDR1 MGHRA and CDR2 YSYEKL. This CDR3 contains 15 residues. The DNA of the CDR3 is TGCGCCAGCAGCCAAGACCGTCTCCTAGGCCCTGAGGCTTTCTTT. Translated, it gives CASSQDRLLGPEAFF.

The chain recombines TRBV6-5 with TRBJ2-1, with a weak D call TRBD1 (5 bases). V shed 4 bases and J shed 7 bases, with 8 bases lying between them. The CDR3 extends over 12 amino acids. Germline loops: CDR1 MNHEY, CDR2 SVGAGI. The CDR3 loop reads CASSFQGNEQFF. In DNA, the CDR3 is TGTGCCAGCAGTTTTCAGGGAAATGAGCAGTTCTTC.

This chain connects TRBV6-5 to TRBJ2-7; D gene unclear. Trimming removed 6 bases at V and 5 bases at J, with 11 bases between. This CDR3 has 12 residues. In germline, CDR1 is MNHEY, CDR2 SVGAGI. The CDR3 coding sequence is TGTGCCAGCAGGGTGAGGTGGGACGAGCAGTACTTC. This codes for CASRVRWDEQYF.